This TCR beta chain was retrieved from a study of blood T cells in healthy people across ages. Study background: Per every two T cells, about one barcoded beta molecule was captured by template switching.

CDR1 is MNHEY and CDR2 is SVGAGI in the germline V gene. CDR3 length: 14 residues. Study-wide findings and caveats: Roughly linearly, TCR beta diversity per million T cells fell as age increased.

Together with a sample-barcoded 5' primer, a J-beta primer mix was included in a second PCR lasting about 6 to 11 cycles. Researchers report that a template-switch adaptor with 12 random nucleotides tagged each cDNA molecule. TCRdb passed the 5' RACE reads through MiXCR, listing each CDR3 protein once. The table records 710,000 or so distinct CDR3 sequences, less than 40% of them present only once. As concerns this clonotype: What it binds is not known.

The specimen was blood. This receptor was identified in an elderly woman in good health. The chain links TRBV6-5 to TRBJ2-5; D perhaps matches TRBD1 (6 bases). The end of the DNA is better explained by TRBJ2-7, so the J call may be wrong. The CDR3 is CASSYSPLGGEQYF. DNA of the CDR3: TGTGCCAGCAGTTACTCACCCTTAGGGGGCGAGCAGTACTTC.